This T cell receptor (beta chain) emerged from a study of tumor-infiltrating lymphocytes in localized non-small cell lung cancer. Study-wide results and limits: Compared with uninvolved lung, tumors showed higher T cell infiltration by TCRbeta sequencing.

Produced via immunoSEQ multiplex PCR; TCRdb's table is partial and in-frame only. The sample lists thousands of clones; approximately 60% were seen once. This clone is termed medium-sized (0.01 to 0.1%). Its matching antigen is unknown. The specimen was uninvolved lung tissue not adjacent to the tumor. The TCR sequence derives from a human donor with non-small cell lung cancer.

The CDR3 reads CASSPGGTGSGSRAFF. The DNA for the CDR3 is TGTGCCAGCAGCCCAGGGGGGACAGGGTCGGGGTCGAGAGCTTTCTTT. The J gene is TRBJ1-1, the V gene TRBV7-3; 9 bases match TRBD1. The CDR3 is made up of 16 amino acids. V shed 5 bases and J 10 bases; nucleotides not matched to a gene: 17. CDR1 and CDR2 from the germline V gene are SGHTA and FQGTGA. The whole variable domain, filled in from reference TRBV7-3 and TRBJ1-1, reads GAGVSQTPSNKVTEKGKYVELRCDPISGHTALYWYRQSLGQGPEFLIYFQGTGAADDSGLPNDRFFAVRPEGSVSTLKIQRTERGDSAVYLCASSPGGTGSGSRAFFGQGTRLTVV.